This T cell receptor beta chain was retrieved from a study of blood T cell repertoires in COVID-19. Study-wide background: Samples taken during acute and convalescent COVID-19 were collected in the United States, Italy and Spain.

This clone was seen a few times. This CDR3 is 16 amino acids long. From germline, CDR1 is LGHNA and CDR2 YSLEER. V lost 4 bases, J lost 9 bases, and 17 bases stayed unmatched. Original processing methods: By means of reference gene primer amplification, nucleated cell counts were estimated. Only in-frame clones appear in the TCRdb table, and some are missing; sequencing was by immunoSEQ multiplex PCR. The D gene and trimming were derived from the DNA, and the V and J assignments and clone size from that table. Seen here are about 80,000 clones, approximately 86% observed once, and the top ten hold around 7.9%.

The sequence derives from a man aged 70 or older with acute or convalescent COVID-19. Specimen: peripheral blood. The genes are TRBV4-3 and TRBJ1-2, with 7 bases fitting TRBD1. The CDR3 is CASSPTQTTGERRYTF. CDR3 sequence (DNA): TGCGCCAGCAGCCCCACTCAAACCACAGGGGAGAGGCGCTACACCTTC.